The subject of this entry is one T cell receptor beta chain. The CDR3 contains 16 residues. J lost 2 bases, V lost 5 bases, and 11 bases had no gene match. Germline values: CDR1 SGHDN, CDR2 FVKESK. The assay was immunoSEQ multiplex PCR, and TCRdb's table has in-frame clones only and misses some. The table includes 200,000 to 250,000 clones, around four fifths detected once. The data derive from a study of cytomegalovirus exposure and HLA in healthy donors. This sequence was found in a woman between 18 and 29 years old in good health and CMV-seronegative. The chain is built from TRBV14 and TRBJ2-7, with TRBD1 identical over 8 bases. Sequenced input: PBMCs. DNA of the CDR3: TGTGCCAGCAGCTTATACACCGGGACAGGTCCCTACGAGCAGTACTTC. It encodes CASSLYTGTGPYEQYF.